This TCR beta chain was sequenced during a study of T cells after yellow fever vaccination. Study-level background: For low cell numbers, libraries were made with SMART-Seq v4 Ultra Low Input.

A universal primer site and UMIs were added as TCR cDNA was made by 5'RACE template switching. TCRdb itself ran the 5' RACE reads through MiXCR, one entry per CDR3 protein. The sample shows about 50,000 distinct CDR3 sequences, around 7% of them seen only once. Regarding the study as a whole: Reappearing after the booster were most of the clones from primary vaccination (roughly 96% CD4, about 88% CD8).

In this sample, this clonotype turned up many times. The antigen remains undetermined. V was cut by 5 bases and J by 4 bases, with 12 bases left in between. Germline CDR1 is MNHEY and CDR2 is SMNVEV (reference sequence). This CDR3 spans 13 amino acids. This receptor was obtained from a man between 18 and 35 years old who received the YFV17D yellow fever vaccine. The source was CD8+ T cells sorted from PBMCs, collected around 16 days after the first yellow fever vaccination. The chain is built from TRBV27 and TRBJ2-7; tentatively, D is TRBD1 (6 bases). CDR3 bases: TGTGCCAGCAGTCCCCACAGGGTTTACGAGCAGTACTTC. Its translation is CASSPHRVYEQYF.